Below, 20 T cell receptor beta chains from the same sample are listed, as sequenced in a study of CXCR3-negative and CXCR3-positive naive CD8 T cells. General study findings and limits: A higher hydrophobicity marked the TRB CDR3s of CXCR3-positive naive cells versus CXCR3-negative naive cells.

The antigens for these receptors are not known. The libraries of TRB cDNA were prepared using 5' RACE with UMI labels. For each CDR3 protein, TCRdb gives one entry from its re-call of the 5' RACE reads, without DNA. The listing records roughly 140,000 distinct CDR3 sequences. The sequenced sample consisted of naive CXCR3+ CD8+ T cells from blood. Subset in this sample: CD45RO-CCR7+CD27+CD95- naive CD8+ T cells expressing CXCR3 (TNR3+). These receptors came from a human donor in good health. Some clones in this sample may be carry-over from other donors' samples.

V usage is TRBV12-3 or TRBV12-4 and J usage is TRBJ2-2; TCRdb gives TRBD1 as the D gene, but with no DNA this cannot be confirmed. The CDR3 extends over 16 amino acids. CDR3 in amino acids: CASSSNREANTGELFF.

The J gene is TRBJ2-1, the V gene TRBV20-1; the TCRdb D gene call, TRBD2, has no DNA to confirm it. Germline CDR1 DFQATT, CDR2 SNEGSKA (reference sequence). The length of the CDR3 is 15 residues. Here the CDR3 reads CSARDIAGEDNEQFF.

The chain joins TRBV20-1 to TRBJ2-1; lacking DNA, the TRBD2 call made by TCRdb goes unchecked. The CDR3 is made up of 17 amino acids. Germline CDR1 reads DFQATT; CDR2 reads SNEGSKA (reference sequence). This chain's CDR3 is CSARSLVAAYSYNEQFF.

The J gene is TRBJ2-2, the V gene TRBV19; TCRdb calls TRBD1, which cannot be checked without DNA. Germline V CDR1 and CDR2: LNHDA, SQIVND (reference sequence). There are 15 residues in the CDR3. CDR3 amino acids: CASSWTGMDTGELFF.

The chain carries TRBV29-1 and TRBJ1-2; without DNA, the TCRdb call of TRBD1 cannot be checked. CDR3 length: 13 amino acids. Germline assignment: CDR1 SQVTM and CDR2 ANQGSEA. CDR3 sequence reads: CSVLGQGNYGYTF.

J is TRBJ2-6 and V is TRBV18; the D gene TCRdb calls, TRBD2, cannot be checked with no DNA. CDR1 is KGHSH, CDR2 LQKENI, per germline. The CDR3 length is 17 residues. The CDR3 sequence is CASSPLAGESGANVLTF.

The rearrangement uses TRBV7-2 and TRBJ2-1. Germline-derived CDR1 and CDR2 are SGHTA and FQGNSA. The CDR3 spans 12 residues. Here the CDR3 reads CASSLTNNEQFF.

The CDR3 loop reads CASSLWDGTGELFF. The V gene is TRBV5-1, the J gene TRBJ2-2; TCRdb lists TRBD1, though no DNA is available to test this call. CDR3 size: 14 residues. The germline CDR1 and CDR2 sequences are SGHRS and YFSETQ.

J is TRBJ2-7 and V is TRBV6-5; TCRdb selects TRBD1, and the lack of DNA leaves this call unchecked. The CDR3 is made up of 14 amino acids. CDR1 and CDR2 (germline): MNHEY, SVGAGI. CDR3 in amino acids: CASSRGGRDHEQYF.

The V gene is TRBV5-1, the J gene TRBJ2-7; TCRdb indicates TRBD1, and absent DNA this call remains unverified. The CDR3 loop spans 13 amino acids. From germline, CDR1 is SGHRS and CDR2 YFSETQ. This chain's CDR3 is CASSSSPRPEQYF.

The chain uses TRBV20-1 and TRBJ2-7; TCRdb reports TRBD2, a call that lacks DNA to check it against. Germline V gives CDR1 DFQATT, CDR2 SNEGSKA (reference sequence). The CDR3 is made up of 15 amino acids. The CDR3: CSARDLAGGTYEQYF.

This clonotype registers medium-sized (0.01 to 0.1%) by frequency. This chain uses TRBV28 with TRBJ2-7. This CDR3 has 11 residues. Germline CDR1 MDHEN, CDR2 SYDVKM. The CDR3 spells CASSSSYEQYF.

The CDR3 sequence is CSARGAAESSYEQYF. The gene calls are TRBV20-1 and TRBJ2-7. The CDR3 runs to 15 residues. Looked up from germline, CDR1 is DFQATT and CDR2 is SNEGSKA (reference sequence).

The V call is TRBV29-1, the J call TRBJ2-3; with no DNA, the TCRdb D assignment of TRBD2 cannot be verified. Looked up from germline, CDR1 is SQVTM and CDR2 is ANQGSEA. The CDR3 loop spans 14 amino acids. CDR3 loop: CSVDLRLDWDTQYF.

V and J are TRBV4-1 and TRBJ2-1; TCRdb names TRBD2, which stays unverified in the absence of DNA. CDR3 length equals 17 residues. Looked up from germline, CDR1 is MGHRA and CDR2 is YSYEKL. CDR3: CASSQEVWAPSYNEQFF.

The chain recombines TRBV2 with TRBJ2-1; TCRdb selects TRBD1, and the lack of DNA leaves this call unchecked. Germline V gene sequence: CDR1 SNHLY, CDR2 FYNNEI. This CDR3 comprises 18 residues. The chain's CDR3 is CASSRLNPLDREYNEQFF.

The J gene is TRBJ1-1, the V gene TRBV12-3 or TRBV12-4; there is no DNA to check the TCRdb D call of TRBD1. There are 14 residues in the CDR3. Here the CDR3 reads CASSLTGVATEAFF.

The V call is TRBV29-1, the J call TRBJ2-3; the D call from TCRdb, TRBD2, cannot be confirmed without DNA. Germline CDR1 SQVTM, CDR2 ANQGSEA. There are 15 residues in the CDR3. The CDR3 is CSVEASGRLGDTQYF.

The J gene is TRBJ2-2, the V gene TRBV7-2; TCRdb's assignment of TRBD1 cannot be checked, as there is no DNA. Per germline, CDR1 SGHTA and CDR2 FQGNSA. The CDR3 totals 15 residues. CDR3 in amino acids: CASLLGLGAVGELFF.

The chain links TRBV7-3 to TRBJ1-2. CDR3 size: 13 residues. Looked up from germline, CDR1 is SGHTA and CDR2 is FQGTGA. CDR3 region: CASSPNGIGGYTF.